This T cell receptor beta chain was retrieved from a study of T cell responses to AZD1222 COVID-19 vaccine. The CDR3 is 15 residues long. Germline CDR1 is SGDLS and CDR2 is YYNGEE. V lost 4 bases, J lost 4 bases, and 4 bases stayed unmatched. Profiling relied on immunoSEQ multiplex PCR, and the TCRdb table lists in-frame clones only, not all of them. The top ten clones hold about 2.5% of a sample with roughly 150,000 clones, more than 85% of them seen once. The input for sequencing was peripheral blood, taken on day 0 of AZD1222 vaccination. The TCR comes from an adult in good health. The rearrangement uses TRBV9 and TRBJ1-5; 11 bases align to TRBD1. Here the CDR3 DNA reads TGTGCCAGCAGCCCAGGGACAGGGGGGAATCAGCCCCAGCATTTT. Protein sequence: CASSPGTGGNQPQHF.